The entry that follows covers one TCR beta chain sequence. Germline CDR1 reads DFQATT; CDR2 reads SNEGSKA (reference sequence). V was pared by 3 bases and J by 3 bases, with 8 bases between. The CDR3 contains 12 residues. Source study methods: The assay estimated nucleated cells by amplifying reference gene primers. Method: immunoSEQ multiplex PCR; TCRdb's copy keeps in-frame clones and lacks some. For V, J and clone size, that table is used; D and trimming come from the DNA. The sample contains a few hundred thousand clones, around 90% of which appear only once. The data originate from a study of blood T cell repertoires in COVID-19. Study in general: Spain, Italy and the United States supplied samples that represented acute and convalescent COVID-19. The cDNA or gDNA used as material had been derived from T cells, B-cell-depleted T cells, or PBMCs.

During active infection, Seattle patients enrolled and were then monitored through disease. Source material: peripheral blood. The source is a woman aged 30 to 39 with COVID-19, enrolled during active disease. J is TRBJ1-2 and V is TRBV20-1; no reliable D call. The chain's CDR3 is CSASYGDYGYTF. The CDR3 DNA follows: TGCAGTGCTAGTTACGGAGACTATGGCTACACCTTC.